The rows below give T cell receptor beta chains drawn from one sample of a study of control samples from healthy donors and cancer patients. Sequencing used immunoSEQ multiplex PCR; TCRdb keeps in-frame clones, though not all of them. The table records 90,000 to 150,000 clones, more than 75% of them present only once. Specimen: blood. These receptors all come from a man aged 25 to 45 in good health. Each CDR3 is given with its conserved first and last residue. The D gene is left open where the match is weak. Not all rows give a size; the values are once, few, many and, for expanded clones, a class.

v_call	j_call	cdr3_length	d_call	clone_size	cdr3_aa	cdr3_nt
TRBV6-6	TRBJ2-5	14	TRBD2	.	CASTPSGGRETQYF	TGTGCCAGCACTCCGAGCGGGGGCAGGGAGACCCAGTACTTC
TRBV5-1	TRBJ1-2	17	TRBD1	.	CASSLEMGQGGKGGYTF	TGCGCCAGCAGCTTGGAAATGGGACAGGGGGGTAAAGGTGGCTACACCTTC
TRBV11-2	TRBJ2-3	16	TRBD1	once	CASSTIQGALGDTQYF	TGTGCCAGCAGCACTATACAGGGGGCTCTGGGCGATACGCAGTATTTT
TRBV2	TRBJ1-4	12	TRBD1	.	CASSRDSEKLFF	TGTGCCAGCAGTCGGGACAGTGAAAAACTGTTTTTT
TRBV3-1/TRBV3-2	TRBJ2-3	17	TRBD2	once	CASSRRSGTRGTDTQYF	TGTGCCAGCAGCCGCCGATCCGGGACTAGAGGCACAGATACGCAGTATTTT
TRBV24-1	TRBJ2-5	17	TRBD2	.	CATSDLTRSGGGETQYF	TGTGCCACCAGTGATTTGACCCGTAGCGGGGGCGGAGAGACCCAGTACTTC
TRBV9	TRBJ2-7	15	TRBD2	.	CASSVEKLAGVEQYF	TGTGCCAGCAGCGTAGAAAAACTAGCGGGGGTAGAGCAGTACTTC
TRBV7-8	TRBJ2-2	16	.	few	CASSFKERGVNGELFF	TGTGCCAGCAGCTTTAAGGAAAGGGGAGTGAACGGGGAGCTGTTTTTT
TRBV21-1	TRBJ1-1	15	.	.	CASSKPYTVNTEAFF	TGTGCCAGCAGCAAACCCTACACAGTGAACACTGAAGCTTTCTTT
TRBV6-5	TRBJ1-6	13	.	few	CASEGLNNSPLHF	TGTGCCAGTGAGGGACTTAATAATTCACCCCTCCACTTT
TRBV5-1	TRBJ2-5	16	TRBD1	.	CASSGSGQGIWETQYF	TGCGCCAGCAGCGGCTCGGGACAGGGAATATGGGAGACCCAGTACTTC
TRBV13	TRBJ2-2	14	.	.	CASSYKSGTGELFF	TGTGCCAGCAGCTACAAATCCGGGACCGGGGAGCTGTTTTTT
TRBV6-4	TRBJ1-4	15	.	.	CASSTMGGVGEKLFF	TGTGCCAGCTCTACTATGGGAGGGGTCGGCGAAAAACTGTTTTTT
TRBV11-2	TRBJ1-1	13	.	.	CASSSFRGSEAFF	TGTGCCAGCAGCTCCTTTAGGGGCAGTGAAGCTTTCTTT